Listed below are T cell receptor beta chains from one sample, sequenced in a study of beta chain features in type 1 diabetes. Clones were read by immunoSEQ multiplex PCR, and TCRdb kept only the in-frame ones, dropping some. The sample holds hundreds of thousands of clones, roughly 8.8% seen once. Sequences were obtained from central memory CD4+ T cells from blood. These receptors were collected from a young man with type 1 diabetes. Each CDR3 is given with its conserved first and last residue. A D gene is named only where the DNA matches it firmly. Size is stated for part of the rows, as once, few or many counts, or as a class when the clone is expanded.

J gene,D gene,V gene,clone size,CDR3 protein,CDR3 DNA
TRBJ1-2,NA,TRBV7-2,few,CASRQDYGYTF,TGTGCCAGTCGACAAGACTATGGCTACACCTTC
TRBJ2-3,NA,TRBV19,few,CASSLDLTSTDTQYF,TGTGCCAGTAGCTTGGATCTTACGAGCACAGATACGCAGTATTTT
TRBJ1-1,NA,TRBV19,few,CASSIRYLNTEAFF,TGTGCCAGTAGTATCAGGTACTTGAACACTGAAGCTTTCTTT
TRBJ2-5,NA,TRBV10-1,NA,CASSESGQAQYF,TGCGCCAGCAGTGAGTCGGGGCAGGCACAGTACTTC
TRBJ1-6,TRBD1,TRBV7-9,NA,CASSWGDRGKSPLHF,TGTGCCAGCAGCTGGGGGGACAGGGGAAAGTCACCCCTCCACTTT
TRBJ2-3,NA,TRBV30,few,CAWSGHLDGGPTDTQYF,TGTGCCTGGAGTGGCCATTTGGACGGGGGTCCCACAGATACGCAGTATTTT
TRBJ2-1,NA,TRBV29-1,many,CSVDASYNEQFF,TGCAGCGTTGATGCCAGCTACAATGAGCAGTTCTTC
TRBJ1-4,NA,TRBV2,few,CASRGRTTPNEKLFF,TGTGCCAGCAGGGGACGAACGACCCCTAATGAAAAACTGTTTTTT
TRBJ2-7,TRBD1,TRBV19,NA,CASSPTGGSYEQYF,TGTGCCAGTAGCCCGACAGGGGGGAGCTACGAGCAGTACTTC
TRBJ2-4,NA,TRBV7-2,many,CASSLAPQGRVVPYF,TGTGCCAGCAGCTTAGCCCCTCAGGGTAGGGTTGTTCCGTACTTC
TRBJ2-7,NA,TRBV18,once,CASSPPGRGTLREQYF,TGTGCCAGCTCACCACCGGGAAGGGGGACGTTGCGCGAGCAGTACTTC
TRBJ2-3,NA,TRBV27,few,CASSSLGGQPYF,TGTGCCAGCAGTTCCCTCGGAGGCCAGCCGTATTTT
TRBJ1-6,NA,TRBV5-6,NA,CASSLEGGENSPLHF,TGTGCCAGCAGCTTGGAGGGGGGCGAGAATTCACCCCTCCACTTT
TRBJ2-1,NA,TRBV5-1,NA,CASSLVPQINEQFF,TGCGCCAGCAGCTTGGTCCCGCAAATTAATGAGCAGTTCTTC
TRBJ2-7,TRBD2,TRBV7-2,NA,CASSPSGGINYEQYF,TGTGCCAGCAGCCCGTCGGGGGGGATCAACTACGAGCAGTACTTC
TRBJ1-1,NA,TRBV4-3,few,CASSREGHPRTEAFF,TGCGCCAGCAGCCGCGAGGGACACCCACGCACTGAAGCTTTCTTT
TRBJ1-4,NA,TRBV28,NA,CASYSATNEKLFF,TGTGCCAGCTACAGTGCAACTAATGAAAAACTGTTTTTT
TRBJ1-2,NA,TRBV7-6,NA,CASSLQAEANYGYTF,TGTGCCAGCAGCTTACAGGCCGAGGCTAACTATGGCTACACCTTC
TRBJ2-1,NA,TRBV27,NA,CASSLRGTAYNEQFF,TGTGCCAGCAGTTTACGCGGGACAGCCTACAATGAGCAGTTCTTC
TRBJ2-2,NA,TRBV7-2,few,CASSLNWPTAGELFF,TGTGCCAGCAGCTTAAATTGGCCGACCGCCGGGGAGCTGTTTTTT
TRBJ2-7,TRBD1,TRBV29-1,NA,CSVTGEFQYEQYF,TGCAGCGTTACAGGGGAATTTCAATACGAGCAGTACTTC
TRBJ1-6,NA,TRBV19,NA,CASTSGGYNSPLHF,TGTGCCAGTACTAGCGGGGGCTATAATTCACCCCTCCACTTT
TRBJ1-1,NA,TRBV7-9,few,CATTDLGGNTEAFF,TGTGCCACGACCGATTTGGGGGGAAACACTGAAGCTTTCTTT
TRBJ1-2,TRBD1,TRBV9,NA,CASSLLGQGTYGYTF,TGTGCCAGCAGCCTCTTGGGACAGGGGACGTATGGCTACACCTTC
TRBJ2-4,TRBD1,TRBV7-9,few,CASSLGTGGNIQYF,TGTGCCAGCAGCTTAGGGACAGGCGGCAACATTCAGTACTTC
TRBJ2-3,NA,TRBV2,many,CASRRTSTDTQYF,TGTGCCAGCAGACGAACTAGCACAGATACGCAGTATTTT
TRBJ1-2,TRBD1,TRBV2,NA,CASRDREKDYGYTF,TGTGCCAGCAGAGACAGGGAAAAGGACTATGGCTACACCTTC
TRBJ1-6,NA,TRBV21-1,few,CASSKGSTLAQPNNSPLHF,TGTGCCAGCAGCAAAGGTTCGACGCTAGCCCAACCCAATAATTCACCCCTCCACTTT
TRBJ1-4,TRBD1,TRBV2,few,CASSAWTGATNEKLFF,TGTGCCAGCAGTGCGTGGACAGGGGCAACTAATGAAAAACTGTTTTTT
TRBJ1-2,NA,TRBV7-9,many,CASSSPLEGYTF,TGTGCCAGCAGCTCGCCACTTGAGGGCTACACCTTC
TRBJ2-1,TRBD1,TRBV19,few,CASSDGTGVYNEQFF,TGTGCCAGTAGTGACGGGACAGGAGTATACAATGAGCAGTTCTTC